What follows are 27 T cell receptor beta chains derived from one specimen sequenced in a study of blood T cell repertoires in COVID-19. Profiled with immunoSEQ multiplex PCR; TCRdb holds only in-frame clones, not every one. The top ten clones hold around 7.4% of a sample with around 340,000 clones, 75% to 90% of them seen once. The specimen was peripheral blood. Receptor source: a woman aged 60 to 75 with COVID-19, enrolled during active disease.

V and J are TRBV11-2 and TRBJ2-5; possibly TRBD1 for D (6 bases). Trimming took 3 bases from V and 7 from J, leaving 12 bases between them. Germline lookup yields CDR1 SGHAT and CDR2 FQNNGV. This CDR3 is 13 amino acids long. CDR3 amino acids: CASSFSGARTQYF. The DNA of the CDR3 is TGTGCCAGCAGCTTCTCAGGGGCAAGGACCCAGTACTTC.

The CDR3 DNA sequence: TGTGCCTGTACGGGCAGGGGTGCCGGGGAGCTGTTTTTT. It translates to CACTGRGAGELFF. V and J are TRBV30 and TRBJ2-2; TRBD1 is a possible D gene (6 bases). Germline V gene sequence: CDR1 GTSNPN, CDR2 SVGIG (reference sequence). This CDR3 is built from 13 residues. Between the trimmed V and J ends, which lost 6 bases and 6 bases, there was a span of 14 bases.

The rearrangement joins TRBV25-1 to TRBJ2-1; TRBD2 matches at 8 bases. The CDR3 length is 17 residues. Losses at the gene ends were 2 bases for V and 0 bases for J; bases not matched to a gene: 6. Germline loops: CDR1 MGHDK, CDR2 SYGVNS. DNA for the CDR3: TGTGCCAGCAGTGAAACTCGGGGGGGGAGCTCCTACAATGAGCAGTTCTTC. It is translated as CASSETRGGSSYNEQFF.

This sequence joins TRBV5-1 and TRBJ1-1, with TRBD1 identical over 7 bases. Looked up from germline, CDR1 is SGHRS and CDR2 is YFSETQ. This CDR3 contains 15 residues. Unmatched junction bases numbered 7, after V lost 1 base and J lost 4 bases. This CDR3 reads CASSLTGEVRTEAFF. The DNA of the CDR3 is TGCGCCAGCAGCTTGACAGGGGAGGTCCGCACTGAAGCTTTCTTT.

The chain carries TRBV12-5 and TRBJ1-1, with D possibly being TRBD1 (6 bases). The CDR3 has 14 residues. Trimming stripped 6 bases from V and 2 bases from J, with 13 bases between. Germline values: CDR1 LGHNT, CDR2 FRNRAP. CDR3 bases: TGTGCTAGTGGCCTTAGGACAGAAAACACTGAAGCTTTCTTT. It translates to CASGLRTENTEAFF.

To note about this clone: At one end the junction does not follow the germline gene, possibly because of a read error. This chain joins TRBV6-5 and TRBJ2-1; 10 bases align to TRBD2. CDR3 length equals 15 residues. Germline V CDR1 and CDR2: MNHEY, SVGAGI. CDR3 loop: CASSYSSGGWNEQFF. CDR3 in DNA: TGTGCCAGCAGCTACTCTAGCGGGGGATGGAATGAGCAGTTCTTC.

The CDR3 is CASSVGRTGLYEQYF. The CDR3 DNA is TGTGCCAGCAGCGTAGGGAGGACAGGGTTGTACGAGCAGTACTTC. The chain recombines TRBV9 with TRBJ2-7, with 8 nucleotides matching TRBD1. CDR1 is SGDLS and CDR2 is YYNGEE in the germline V gene. There are 15 residues in the CDR3. With V trimmed by 0 bases and J by 4 bases, 6 bases remained unmatched.

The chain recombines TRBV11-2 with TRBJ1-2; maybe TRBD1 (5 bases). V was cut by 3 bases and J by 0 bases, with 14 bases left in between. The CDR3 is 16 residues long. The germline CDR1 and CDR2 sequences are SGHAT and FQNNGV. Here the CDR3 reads CASSLGQGSSNYGYTF. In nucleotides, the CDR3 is TGTGCCAGCAGCTTGGGGCAGGGCTCCTCTAACTATGGCTACACCTTC.

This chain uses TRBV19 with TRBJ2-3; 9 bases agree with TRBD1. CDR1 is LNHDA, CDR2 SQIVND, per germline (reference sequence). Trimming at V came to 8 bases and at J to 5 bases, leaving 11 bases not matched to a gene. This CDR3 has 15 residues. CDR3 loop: CASAKDRGVEDTQYF. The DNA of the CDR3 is TGTGCCAGTGCCAAGGACAGGGGAGTCGAAGATACGCAGTATTTT.

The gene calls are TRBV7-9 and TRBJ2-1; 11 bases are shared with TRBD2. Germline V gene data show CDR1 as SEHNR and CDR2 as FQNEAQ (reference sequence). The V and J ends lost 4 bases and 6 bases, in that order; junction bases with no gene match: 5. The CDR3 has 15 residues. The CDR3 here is CASSSSGGITNEQFF. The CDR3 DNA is TGTGCCAGCAGCTCTAGCGGGGGGATAACCAATGAGCAGTTCTTC.

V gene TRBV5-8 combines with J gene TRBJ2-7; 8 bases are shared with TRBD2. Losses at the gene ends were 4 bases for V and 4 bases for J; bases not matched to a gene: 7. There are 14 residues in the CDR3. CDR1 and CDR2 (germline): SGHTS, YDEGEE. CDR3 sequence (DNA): TGTGCCAGCAGCCGGGGGGGGCGCGGGTACGAGCAGTACTTC. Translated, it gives CASSRGGRGYEQYF.

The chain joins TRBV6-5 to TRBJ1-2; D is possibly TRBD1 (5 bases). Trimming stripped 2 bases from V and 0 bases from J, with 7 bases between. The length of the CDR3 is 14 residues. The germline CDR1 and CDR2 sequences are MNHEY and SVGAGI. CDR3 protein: CASSYDRSNYGYTF. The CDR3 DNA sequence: TGTGCCAGCAGTTACGACAGATCTAACTATGGCTACACCTTC.

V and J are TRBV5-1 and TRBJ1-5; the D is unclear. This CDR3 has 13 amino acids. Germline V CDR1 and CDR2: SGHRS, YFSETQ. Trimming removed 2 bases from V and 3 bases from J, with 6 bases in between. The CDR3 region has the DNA TGCGCCAGCAGCTTAAGCAACAATCAGCCCCAGCATTTT. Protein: CASSLSNNQPQHF.

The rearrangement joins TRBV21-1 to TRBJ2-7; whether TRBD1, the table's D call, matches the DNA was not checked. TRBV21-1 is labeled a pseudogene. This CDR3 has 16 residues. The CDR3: CASSISTGPISYEQYF. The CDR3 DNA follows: TGTGCCAGCAGCATTTCGACAGGACCTATCTCCTACGAGCAGTACTTC.

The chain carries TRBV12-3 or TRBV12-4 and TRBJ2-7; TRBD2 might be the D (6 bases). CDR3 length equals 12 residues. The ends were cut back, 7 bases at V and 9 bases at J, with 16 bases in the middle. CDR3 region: CASTPPGAVQYF. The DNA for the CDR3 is TGTGCCAGCACCCCCCCGGGAGCCGTGCAGTACTTC.

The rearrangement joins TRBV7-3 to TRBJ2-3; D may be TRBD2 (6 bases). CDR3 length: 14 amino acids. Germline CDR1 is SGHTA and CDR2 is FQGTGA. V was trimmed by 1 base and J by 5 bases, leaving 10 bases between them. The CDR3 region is CASSLNGGKDTQYF. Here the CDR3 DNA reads TGTGCCAGCAGCTTAAATGGGGGGAAAGATACGCAGTATTTT.

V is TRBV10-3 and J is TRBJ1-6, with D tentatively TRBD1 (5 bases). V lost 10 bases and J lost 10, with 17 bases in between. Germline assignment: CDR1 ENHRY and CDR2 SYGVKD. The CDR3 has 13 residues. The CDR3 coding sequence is TGTGCCAGTCGCCTGGGGGAGGTCTCACCCCTCCACTTT. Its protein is CASRLGEVSPLHF.

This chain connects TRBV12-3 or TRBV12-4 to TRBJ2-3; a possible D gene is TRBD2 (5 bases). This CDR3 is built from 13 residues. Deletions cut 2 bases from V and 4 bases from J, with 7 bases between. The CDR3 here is CASSLPGADTQYF. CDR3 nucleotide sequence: TGTGCCAGCAGTTTACCCGGGGCAGATACGCAGTATTTT.

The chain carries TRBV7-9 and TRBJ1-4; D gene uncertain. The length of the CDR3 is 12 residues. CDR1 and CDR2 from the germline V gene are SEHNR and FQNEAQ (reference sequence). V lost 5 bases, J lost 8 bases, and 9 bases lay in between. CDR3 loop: CASSIAGEKLFF. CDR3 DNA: TGTGCCAGCAGCATCGCGGGGGAAAAACTGTTTTTT.

The chain's CDR3 is CASSQGGEQYF. The CDR3 DNA follows: TGTGCCAGCAGCCAGGGAGGCGAGCAGTACTTC. This chain connects TRBV12-3 or TRBV12-4 to TRBJ2-7; a weak D match, TRBD2 (6 bases). The CDR3 is 11 amino acids. V was clipped by 6 bases and J by 6 bases, with 9 bases between them.

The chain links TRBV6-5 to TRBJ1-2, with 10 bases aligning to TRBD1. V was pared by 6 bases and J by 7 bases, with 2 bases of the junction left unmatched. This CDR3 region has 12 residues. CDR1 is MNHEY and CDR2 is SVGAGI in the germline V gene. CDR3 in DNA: TGTGCCAGCAGACGGACAGGGGGTGGCTACACCTTC. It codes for CASRRTGGGYTF.

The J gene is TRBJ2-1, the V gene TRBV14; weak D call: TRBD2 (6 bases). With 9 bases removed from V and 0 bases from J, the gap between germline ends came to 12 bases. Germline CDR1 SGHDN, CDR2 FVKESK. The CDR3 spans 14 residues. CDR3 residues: CASRGDRSYNEQFF. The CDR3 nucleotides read TGTGCCAGTCGCGGGGACCGCTCCTACAATGAGCAGTTCTTC. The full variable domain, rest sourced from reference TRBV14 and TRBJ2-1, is EAGVTQFPSHSVIEKGQTVTLRCDPISGHDNLYWYRRVMGKEIKFLLHFVKESKQDESGMPNNRFLAERTGGTYSTLKVQPAELEDSGVYFCASRGDRSYNEQFFGPGTRLTVL.

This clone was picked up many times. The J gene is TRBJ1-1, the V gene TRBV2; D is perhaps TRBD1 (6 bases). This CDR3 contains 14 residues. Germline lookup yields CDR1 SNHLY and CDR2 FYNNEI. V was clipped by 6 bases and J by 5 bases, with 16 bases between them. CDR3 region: CASRFHREGTEAFF. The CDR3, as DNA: TGTGCCAGCAGGTTCCACAGGGAAGGGACTGAAGCTTTCTTT.

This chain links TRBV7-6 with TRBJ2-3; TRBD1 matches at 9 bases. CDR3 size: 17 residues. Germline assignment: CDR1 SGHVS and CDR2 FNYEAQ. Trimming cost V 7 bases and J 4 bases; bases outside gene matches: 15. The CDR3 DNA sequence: TGTGCCAGCAACCCATTTCCGGGACAGGGAAGCCCAGATACGCAGTATTTT. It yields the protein CASNPFPGQGSPDTQYF.

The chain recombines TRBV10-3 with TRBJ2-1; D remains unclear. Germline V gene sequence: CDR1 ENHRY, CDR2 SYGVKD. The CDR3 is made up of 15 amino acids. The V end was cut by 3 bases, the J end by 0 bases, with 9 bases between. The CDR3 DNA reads TGTGCCATCAGTGAAGGTCAGGTCTCCTACAATGAGCAGTTCTTC. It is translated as CAISEGQVSYNEQFF.

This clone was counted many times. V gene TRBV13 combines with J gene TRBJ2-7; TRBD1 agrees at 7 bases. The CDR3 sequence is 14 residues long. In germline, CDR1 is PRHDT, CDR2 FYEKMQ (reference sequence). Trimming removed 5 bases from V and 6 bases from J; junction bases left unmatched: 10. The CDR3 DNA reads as TGTGCCAGCAGCCGGCCAGGGGGATCGGTCGAGCAGTACTTC. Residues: CASSRPGGSVEQYF.

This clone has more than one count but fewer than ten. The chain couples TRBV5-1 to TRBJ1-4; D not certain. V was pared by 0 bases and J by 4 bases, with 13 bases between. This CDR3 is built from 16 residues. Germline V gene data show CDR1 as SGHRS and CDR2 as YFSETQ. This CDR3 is CASSLGAGGGNEKLFF. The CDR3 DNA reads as TGCGCCAGCAGCTTGGGAGCCGGAGGAGGTAATGAAAAACTGTTTTTT.